The 11 T cell receptor beta chains in this list originate from one sample, sequenced in a study of shared clonotypes between healthy human individuals. Data came from immunoSEQ multiplex PCR; TCRdb stores just in-frame clones and leaves some out. Of some 1.4 million clones listed, 96% were seen once; the top ten hold approximately 1.1%. The sequenced sample consisted of naive CD4+ T cells sorted from blood. The subset: CD45RA+ positively selected. The receptors shown here come from a man aged 25 to 40 in good health.

This chain uses TRBV28 with TRBJ1-2; no definite D call. Looked up from germline, CDR1 is MDHEN and CDR2 is SYDVKM. The CDR3 is made up of 14 amino acids. The V and J ends lost 5 bases and 0 bases respectively, with 10 bases between them. CDR3 residues: CASSLLGANYGYTF. CDR3 nucleotide sequence: TGTGCCAGCAGTCTCCTTGGGGCTAACTATGGCTACACCTTC.

The J gene is TRBJ2-3, the V gene TRBV20-1; a weak D match, TRBD1 (5 bases). V was trimmed by 7 bases and J by 7 bases, leaving 12 bases between them. The CDR3 covers 11 residues. CDR1 and CDR2 from the germline V gene are DFQATT and SNEGSKA (reference sequence). CDR3 amino acids: CSGIQGNTQYF. CDR3 coding DNA: TGCAGTGGCATTCAGGGTAATACGCAGTATTTT.

The chain combines TRBV28 with TRBJ2-1; the match to TRBD2 covers 9 bases. V gave up 4 bases and J gave up 15 bases; unmatched junction bases: 10. Germline CDR1 reads MDHEN; CDR2 reads SYDVKM. This CDR3 has 13 amino acids. The CDR3 loop reads CASSSPPGLAPFF. The CDR3 DNA sequence: TGTGCCAGCAGTTCCCCCCCGGGACTAGCCCCGTTCTTC.

The chain carries TRBV2 and TRBJ2-7; D perhaps matches TRBD1 (6 bases). Trimming shortened V by 6 bases and J by 3 bases, and 15 bases separated the two germline ends. Germline assignment: CDR1 SNHLY and CDR2 FYNNEI. The CDR3 extends over 14 amino acids. Here the CDR3 reads CASREPGQFYEQYF. The CDR3 DNA sequence: TGTGCCAGCAGGGAACCGGGACAATTCTACGAGCAGTACTTC.

The CDR3 sequence: CATSKDRGSNEQFF. The CDR3 DNA is TGTGCCACCAGCAAAGACAGGGGCAGCAATGAGCAGTTCTTC. V and J are TRBV15 and TRBJ2-1; 8 nucleotides align to TRBD1. The CDR3 has 14 amino acids. CDR1 and CDR2 from the germline V gene are LNHNV and YYDKDF (reference sequence). Unmatched junction bases numbered 5, after V lost 4 bases and J lost 6 bases.

This clone showed up just once. The chain carries TRBV10-1 and TRBJ1-4; D gene ambiguous. Trimming pared 5 bases from V and 8 bases from J, leaving 9 bases between. Germline V CDR1 and CDR2: WNHNN, SYGVQD (reference sequence). There are 12 residues in the CDR3. CDR3 in amino acids: CASSQDEEKLFF. In DNA form, the CDR3 reads TGCGCCAGCAGTCAAGATGAGGAAAAACTGTTTTTT.

The chain couples TRBV18 to TRBJ1-2; TRBD1 matches 7 bases. The CDR3 has 15 residues. Germline CDR1 and CDR2: KGHSH and LQKENI. Trimming took 3 bases from V and 8 from J; bases not matched to a gene: 12. The CDR3 sequence is CASSPKEQTGFGYTF. Here the CDR3 DNA reads TGTGCCAGCTCACCCAAAGAACAGACAGGGTTCGGCTACACCTTC.

This chain connects TRBV7-2 to TRBJ2-1; maybe TRBD1 (6 bases). Germline loops: CDR1 SGHTA, CDR2 FQGNSA. V lost 0 bases to trimming and J lost 5 bases, with 17 bases between them. The CDR3 has 17 residues. CDR3 residues: CASSLARTMTGNNEQFF. DNA for the CDR3: TGTGCCAGCAGCTTAGCTCGAACGATGACAGGCAACAATGAGCAGTTCTTC.

In its sample, this clone was seen once. CDR3 loop: CASSLALAGGYNEQFF. The CDR3 nucleotides read TGTGCCAGCAGCTTGGCACTAGCGGGAGGATACAATGAGCAGTTCTTC. The chain uses TRBV5-4 and TRBJ2-1; TRBD2 agrees at 12 bases. Germline V gives CDR1 SGHNT, CDR2 YYREEE (reference sequence). J was trimmed by 4 bases and V by 0 bases; bases with no gene match: 2. CDR3 length equals 16 residues.

The CDR3 DNA follows: TGTGCCAGTAATCACCCTGGGGGAGCCAAAAACATTCAGTACTTC. This encodes CASNHPGGAKNIQYF. The chain joins TRBV19 to TRBJ2-4; the D gene could be TRBD1 or TRBD2 (5 bases each). V was cut by 7 bases and J by 0 bases, with 13 bases left in between. Looked up from germline, CDR1 is LNHDA and CDR2 is SQIVND (reference sequence). The CDR3 is made up of 15 amino acids.

This chain uses TRBV6-5 with TRBJ2-5; the match to TRBD1 covers 8 bases. The germline CDR1 and CDR2 sequences are MNHEY and SVGAGI. V was clipped by 5 bases and J by 3 bases; unmatched bases: 5. The length of the CDR3 is 14 residues. The CDR3 coding sequence is TGTGCCAGCAGTCCGCGACAGGGGAAAGAGACCCAGTACTTC. As protein: CASSPRQGKETQYF.